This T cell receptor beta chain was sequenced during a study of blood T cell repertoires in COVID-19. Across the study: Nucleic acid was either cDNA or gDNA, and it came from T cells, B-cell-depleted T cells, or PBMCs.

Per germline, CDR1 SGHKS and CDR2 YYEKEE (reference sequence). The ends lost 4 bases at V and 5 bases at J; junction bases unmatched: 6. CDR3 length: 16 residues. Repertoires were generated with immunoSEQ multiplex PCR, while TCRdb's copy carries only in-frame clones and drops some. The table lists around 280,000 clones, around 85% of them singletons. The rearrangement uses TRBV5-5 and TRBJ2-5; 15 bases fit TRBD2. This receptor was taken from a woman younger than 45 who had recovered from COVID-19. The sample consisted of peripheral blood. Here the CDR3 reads CASSPPGLAGGETQYF. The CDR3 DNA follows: TGTGCCAGCAGCCCCCCCGGACTAGCGGGGGGGGAGACCCAGTACTTC.